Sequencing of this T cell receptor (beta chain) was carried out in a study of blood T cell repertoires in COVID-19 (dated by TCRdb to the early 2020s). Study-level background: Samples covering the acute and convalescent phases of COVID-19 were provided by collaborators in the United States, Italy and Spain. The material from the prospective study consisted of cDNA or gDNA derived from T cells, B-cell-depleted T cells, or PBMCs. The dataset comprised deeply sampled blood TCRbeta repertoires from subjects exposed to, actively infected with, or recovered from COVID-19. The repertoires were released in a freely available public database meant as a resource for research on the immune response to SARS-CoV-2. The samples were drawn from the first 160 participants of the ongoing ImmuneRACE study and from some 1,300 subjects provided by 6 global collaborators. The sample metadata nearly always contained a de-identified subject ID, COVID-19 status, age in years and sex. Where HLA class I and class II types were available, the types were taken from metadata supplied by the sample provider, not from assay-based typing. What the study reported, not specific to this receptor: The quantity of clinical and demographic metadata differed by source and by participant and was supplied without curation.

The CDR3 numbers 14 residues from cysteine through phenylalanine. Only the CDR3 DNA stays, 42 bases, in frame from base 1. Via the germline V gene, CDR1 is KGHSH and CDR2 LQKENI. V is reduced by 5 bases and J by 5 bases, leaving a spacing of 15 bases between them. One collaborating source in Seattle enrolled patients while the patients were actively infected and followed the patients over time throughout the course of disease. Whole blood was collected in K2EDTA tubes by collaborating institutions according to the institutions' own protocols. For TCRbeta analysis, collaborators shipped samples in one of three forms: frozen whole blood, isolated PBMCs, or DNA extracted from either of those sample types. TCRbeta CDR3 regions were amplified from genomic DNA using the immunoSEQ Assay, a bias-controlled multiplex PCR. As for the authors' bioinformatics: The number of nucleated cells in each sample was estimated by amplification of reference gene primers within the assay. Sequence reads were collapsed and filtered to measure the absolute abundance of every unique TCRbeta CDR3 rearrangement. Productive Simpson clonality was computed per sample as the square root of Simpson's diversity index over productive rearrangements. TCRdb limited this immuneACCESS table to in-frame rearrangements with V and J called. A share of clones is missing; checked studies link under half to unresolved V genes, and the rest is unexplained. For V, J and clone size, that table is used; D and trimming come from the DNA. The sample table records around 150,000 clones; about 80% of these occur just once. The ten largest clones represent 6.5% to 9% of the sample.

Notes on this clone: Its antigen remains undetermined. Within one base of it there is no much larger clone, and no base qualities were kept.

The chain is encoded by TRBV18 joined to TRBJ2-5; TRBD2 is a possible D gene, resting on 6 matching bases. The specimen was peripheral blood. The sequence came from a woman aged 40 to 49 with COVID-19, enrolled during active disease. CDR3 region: CASSTSRGLETQYF. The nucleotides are TGTGCCAGCTCAACCAGCCGGGGGTTGGAGACCCAGTACTTC.